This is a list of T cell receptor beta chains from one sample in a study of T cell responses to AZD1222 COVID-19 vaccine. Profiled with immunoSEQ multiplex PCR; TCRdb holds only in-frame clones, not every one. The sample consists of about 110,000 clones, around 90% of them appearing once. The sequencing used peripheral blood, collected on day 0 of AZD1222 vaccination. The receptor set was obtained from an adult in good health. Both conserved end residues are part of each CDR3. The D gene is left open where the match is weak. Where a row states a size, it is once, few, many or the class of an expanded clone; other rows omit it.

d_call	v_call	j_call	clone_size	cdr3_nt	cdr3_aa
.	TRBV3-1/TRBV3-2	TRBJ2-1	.	TGTGCCAGCAGCCAAGTGGGTATCAATGAGCAGTTCTTC	CASSQVGINEQFF
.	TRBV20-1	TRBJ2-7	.	TGCAGTGCTAGAGATGGTCGGGAGCAGTACTTC	CSARDGREQYF
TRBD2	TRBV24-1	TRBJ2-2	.	TGTGCCACCAGTGAGGTACCGAGGGGACTAGCCGGCACCGGGGAGCTGTTTTTT	CATSEVPRGLAGTGELFF
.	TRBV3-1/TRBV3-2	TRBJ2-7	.	TGTGCCAGCAGCCCCCCTAGGGCCTCCCGACAGTACTTC	CASSPPRASRQYF
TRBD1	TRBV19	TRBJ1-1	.	TGTGCCAGTAGTTCATACAGGGGCGGAGGAGAGAACACTGAAGCTTTCTTT	CASSSYRGGGENTEAFF
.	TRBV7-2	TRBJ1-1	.	TGTGCCAGCAGCTTAGTACCGGGGGAGGCTGAAGCTTTCTTT	CASSLVPGEAEAFF
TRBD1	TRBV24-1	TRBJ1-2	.	TGTGCCACCAGTGACAACCGACAGGGTTGGGACTATGGCTACATCTTC	CATSDNRQGWDYGYIF
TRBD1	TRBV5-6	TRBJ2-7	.	TGTGCCAGCAGCACCTACCAGACAGGGGCCTTCGACTACGAGCAGTACTTC	CASSTYQTGAFDYEQYF
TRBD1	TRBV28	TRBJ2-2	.	TGTGCCAGCAGTCCCAACCTGGGACAGGGGGATAACACCGGGGAGCTGTTTTTT	CASSPNLGQGDNTGELFF
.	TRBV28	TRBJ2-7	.	TGTGCCAGCAGTTTTGGTCTTCCACCCGAGCAGTACTTC	CASSFGLPPEQYF
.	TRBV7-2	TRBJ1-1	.	TGTGCCAGCAGCTTAGATCGGAACACTGAAGCTTTCTTT	CASSLDRNTEAFF
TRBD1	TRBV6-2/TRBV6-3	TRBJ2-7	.	TGTGCCAGCAGTTACCCGGCGACAGGGAGAAAAACCTACGAGCAGTACTTC	CASSYPATGRKTYEQYF
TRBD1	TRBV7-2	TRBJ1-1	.	TGTGCCAGCAGCCCCAGGGGGGGGCAGAACACTGAAGCTTTCTTT	CASSPRGGQNTEAFF
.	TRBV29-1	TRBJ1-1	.	TGCAGCGCATCTACATGGAGGAGGACTGAAGCTTTCTTT	CSASTWRRTEAFF
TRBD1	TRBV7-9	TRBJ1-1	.	TGTGCCAGCAGCGGACAGGGGTCCTACACTGAAGCTTTCTTT	CASSGQGSYTEAFF
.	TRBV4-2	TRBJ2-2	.	TGTGCCAGCAGCCAAGTGTCTCCCACCGGGGAGCTGTTTTTT	CASSQVSPTGELFF
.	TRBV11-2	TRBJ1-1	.	TGTGCCAGCAGCTTTATGACAGCAACAAACACTGAAGCTTTCTTT	CASSFMTATNTEAFF
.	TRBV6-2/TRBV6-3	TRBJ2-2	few	TGTGCCAGCAGTTACTACGATTATACGAACACCGGGGAGCTGTTTTTT	CASSYYDYTNTGELFF
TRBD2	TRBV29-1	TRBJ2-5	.	TGCCACAAAATTCGCGAGCGGGGATTGGAGACCCAGTACTTC	CHKIRERGLETQYF
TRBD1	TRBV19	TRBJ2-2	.	TGTGCCAGTAGGACCCCCGGGACAGGGAACACCGGGGAGCTGTTTTTT	CASRTPGTGNTGELFF
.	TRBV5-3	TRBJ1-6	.	TGTGCCAGAAGCTTGGACAGGATATCACAAAGCTCCTATAATTCACCCCTCCACTTT	CARSLDRISQSSYNSPLHF
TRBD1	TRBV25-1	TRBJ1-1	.	TGTGCCAGCAGGACGACAGGGATGAACACTGAAGCTTTCTTT	CASRTTGMNTEAFF
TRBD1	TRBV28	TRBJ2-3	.	TGTGCCAGCAGTCTCTACCGGGACAGGGGGCCAGATACGCAGTATTTT	CASSLYRDRGPDTQYF
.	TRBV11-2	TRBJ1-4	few	TGTGCCAGCAGCTTAGATCTTACCCGGGGAGCAACTAATGAAAAACTGTTTTTT	CASSLDLTRGATNEKLFF
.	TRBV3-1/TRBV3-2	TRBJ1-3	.	TGTGCCAGCAGCCAACCCCGGACAGCTGGAAACACCATATATTTT	CASSQPRTAGNTIYF
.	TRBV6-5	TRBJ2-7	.	TGTGCCAGCAGTTACGGGGGGCGGCCCTACGAGCAGTACTTC	CASSYGGRPYEQYF
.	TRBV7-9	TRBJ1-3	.	TGTGCCAGCAGCTTAGAGGGAGGACATGGAAACACCATATATTTT	CASSLEGGHGNTIYF
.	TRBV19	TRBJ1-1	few	TGTGCCAGTAGCCCAACTGGGGGTGTCCCTGAAGCTTTCTTT	CASSPTGGVPEAFF
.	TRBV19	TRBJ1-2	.	TGTGCCAGTAGTATTCGTGCGGGGATCAACTATGGCTACACCTTC	CASSIRAGINYGYTF
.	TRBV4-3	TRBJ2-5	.	TGCGCCAGCAGCCAAGATCCCGGGTTGGGCAGGACCCAGTACTTC	CASSQDPGLGRTQYF
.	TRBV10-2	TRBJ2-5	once	TGCGCCAGCCTTTCGAAGGGGGGAAGGGTCCAAGAGACCCAGTACTTC	CASLSKGGRVQETQYF
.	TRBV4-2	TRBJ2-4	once	TGTGCCAGCAGCCAAGATAGGAGCGGAGTAGCCAAAAACATTCAGTACTTC	CASSQDRSGVAKNIQYF
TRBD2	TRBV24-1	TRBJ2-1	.	TGTGCCACCAGTGATGAAGCGGGAGTCACCTACAATGAGCAGTTCTTC	CATSDEAGVTYNEQFF
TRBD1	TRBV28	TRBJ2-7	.	TGTGCCAGCAGTTCTTATTGGACAGGGCAGACTAGGGGGATCTTGGAGCAGTACTTC	CASSSYWTGQTRGILEQYF
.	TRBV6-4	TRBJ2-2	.	TGTGCCAGCAGTGCCGGGCCCGCGGACACCGGGGAGCTGTTTTTT	CASSAGPADTGELFF
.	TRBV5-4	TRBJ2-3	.	TGTGCCAGCAGCTTCTACTACCTCAATCTCACAGATACGCAGTATTTT	CASSFYYLNLTDTQYF
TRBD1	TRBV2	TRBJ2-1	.	TGTGCCAGCAAACGTGGGACAGCTACTTTACCCTACAATGAGCAGTTCTTC	CASKRGTATLPYNEQFF
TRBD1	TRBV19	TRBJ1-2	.	TGTGCCAGTAGTATACAGGGACAGGGTGTTAGTGGCTACACCTTC	CASSIQGQGVSGYTF
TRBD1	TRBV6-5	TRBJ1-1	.	TGTGCCAGCAGAATACAGGGGGCGCGGGGCACTGAAGCTTTCTTT	CASRIQGARGTEAFF
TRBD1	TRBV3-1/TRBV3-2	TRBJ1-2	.	TGTGCCAGCAGCGCCGGGACAGGGGAATTGAGCACCTTC	CASSAGTGELSTF